This T cell receptor beta chain was captured by sequencing in a study of OX40 agonist ivuxolimab in advanced cancers. About the research overall: An agonistic anti-OX40 (CD134) antibody, ivuxolimab, was used to treat the patients. Patients enrolled in dose escalation were diagnosed with hepatocellular carcinoma, melanoma, renal cell or head and neck cancer. The dose-escalation cohort was approximately 85% male, with a mean age of around 60 years, ranging roughly 23 to 90.

Profiled with immunoSEQ multiplex PCR; TCRdb holds only in-frame clones, not every one. This table has about 13,000 clones, around 80% appearing once. V lost 2 bases and J lost 8; bases outside the gene matches: 12. The germline V gene has CDR1 LGHNA and CDR2 YNFKEQ. This CDR3 contains 16 residues. This TCR was recovered from an adult with an advanced solid tumor such as melanoma, head and neck, liver or kidney cancer. Sample: CD4+ or CD8+ T cells sorted from blood, taken in a trial of the OX40 agonist ivuxolimab. The rearrangement uses TRBV4-2 and TRBJ2-1; 7 bases fit TRBD2. CDR3 nucleotide sequence: TGTGCCAGCAGCCAAACCCTCTGGGGGACTACCGATGAGCAGTTCTTC. Protein: CASSQTLWGTTDEQFF.